One sample yielded the 24 T cell receptor beta chains listed below, sequenced in a study of pediatric ulcerative colitis. One to two pinch biopsies were taken from the rectum during colonoscopy. Profiled with immunoSEQ multiplex PCR; TCRdb holds only in-frame clones, not every one. The sample lists tens of thousands of clones; 80% to 85% were seen once. Sequences were obtained from gut tissue. These receptors all come from a boy aged 5-17 years with mild ulcerative colitis.

J is TRBJ1-1 and V is TRBV4-2; D possibly corresponds to TRBD1 (5 bases). Germline-derived CDR1 and CDR2 are LGHNA and YNFKEQ. Trimming removed 2 bases from V and 4 bases from J, with 20 bases in between. The CDR3 spans 17 residues. This CDR3 is CASSQNQGPGSGTEAFF. The CDR3 DNA reads as TGTGCCAGCAGCCAAAACCAGGGTCCGGGGTCTGGCACTGAAGCTTTCTTT.

The chain joins TRBV9 to TRBJ1-3; 7 nucleotides match TRBD1. The CDR3 has 18 amino acids. Germline loops: CDR1 SGDLS, CDR2 YYNGEE. V lost 4 bases to trimming and J lost 0 bases; unmatched junction nucleotides: 13. CDR3 protein: CASSTSVDRAGSGNTIYF. In nucleotides, the CDR3 is TGTGCCAGCAGCACATCCGTAGACAGGGCAGGCTCTGGAAACACCATATATTTT.

J is TRBJ1-3 and V is TRBV5-1; D is unclear. Germline assignment: CDR1 SGHRS and CDR2 YFSETQ. The CDR3 has 14 amino acids. V was trimmed by 1 base and J by 7 bases, leaving 12 bases between them. CDR3 DNA sequence: TGCGCCAGCAGCTTGTTGGGCACAGAGAACACCATATATTTT. This gives the protein CASSLLGTENTIYF.

With regard to this clone: This CDR3 is also generated by other DNA sequences in the sample. This chain links TRBV5-8 with TRBJ1-1; D ambiguous. The V gene's germline CDR1 is SGHTS and CDR2 YDEGEE. Trimming shortened V by 2 bases and J by 0 bases, and 5 bases separated the two germline ends. The CDR3 runs to 13 residues. The DNA for the CDR3 is TGTGCCAGCAGCTTAGAGGTGAACACTGAAGCTTTCTTT. This codes for CASSLEVNTEAFF.

The chain uses TRBV5-4 and TRBJ2-1; the match to TRBD1 covers 10 bases. This CDR3 comprises 14 residues. After removal of 5 bases from V and 8 bases from J, the junction contained 7 bases not matched to a gene. From germline, CDR1 is SGHNT and CDR2 YYREEE (reference sequence). The CDR3 DNA sequence: TGTGCCAGCAGATCCGGACAGGGGGACGATGAGCAGTTCTTC. Translating it yields CASRSGQGDDEQFF.

The rearrangement joins TRBV7-8 to TRBJ2-6; D possibly uses TRBD1 or TRBD2 (5 bases each). This CDR3 has 15 residues. Trimming removed 2 bases at V and 10 bases at J, with 15 bases between. Germline assignment: CDR1 SGHVS and CDR2 FQNEAQ. The CDR3 region has the DNA TGTGCCAGCAGCTTATTGAGGGGAGAGGGAAACGTCCTGACTTTC. Encoded protein: CASSLLRGEGNVLTF. Together with reference TRBV7-8 and TRBJ2-6, the CDR3 gives the full variable domain: GAGVSQSPRYKVAKRGQDVALRCDPISGHVSLFWYQQALGQGPEFLTYFQNEAQLDKSGLPSDRFFAERPEGSVSTLKIQRTQQEDSAVYLCASSLLRGEGNVLTFGAGSRLTVL.

This clone was seen only once. V and J are TRBV2 and TRBJ1-2; 7 nucleotides line up with TRBD1. This CDR3 has 15 residues. CDR1 and CDR2 from the germline V gene are SNHLY and FYNNEI. J gave up 4 bases and V 1 base, and 6 bases lay outside the gene matches. In DNA, the CDR3 is TGTGCCAGCAGTGAAGTTGTAGGGGGCTTCTATGGCTACACCTTC. It translates to CASSEVVGGFYGYTF.

The chain is built from TRBV5-8 and TRBJ2-6; D is unresolved. The CDR3 consists of 15 residues. Trimming left V 2 bases short and J 1 base short, with 7 bases between. Germline lookup yields CDR1 SGHTS and CDR2 YDEGEE. For the CDR3, the DNA is TGTGCCAGCAGCTTATCCGTATCTGGGGCCAACGTCCTGACTTTC. It specifies CASSLSVSGANVLTF.

The chain carries TRBV4-2 and TRBJ2-5; unclear D gene. The CDR3 is 14 amino acids. CDR1 is LGHNA and CDR2 is YNFKEQ in the germline V gene. V gave up 0 bases and J gave up 4 bases, with 9 bases separating them. The chain's CDR3 is CASSQDPNSETQYF. The DNA for the CDR3 is TGTGCCAGCAGCCAAGACCCAAATTCAGAGACCCAGTACTTC.

The rearrangement uses TRBV4-2 and TRBJ1-2; D gene ambiguous. Trimming cost V 0 bases and J 7 bases, with 15 bases left between them. The CDR3 consists of 15 residues. The germline V gene has CDR1 LGHNA and CDR2 YNFKEQ. CDR3 sequence: CASSQDLAGPRGYTF. The DNA of the CDR3 is TGTGCCAGCAGCCAAGATCTAGCAGGCCCTCGTGGCTACACCTTC.

The rearrangement joins TRBV27 to TRBJ1-1; D unclear. The germline V and J ends were trimmed by 4 bases and 6 bases, with 12 bases remaining between them. The CDR3 spans 13 residues. The V gene's germline CDR1 is MNHEY and CDR2 SMNVEV (reference sequence). CDR3 DNA: TGTGCCAGCAGTTATTCGCCCCGGGCTGAAGCTTTCTTT. This gives the protein CASSYSPRAEAFF.

The J gene is TRBJ2-1, the V gene TRBV29-1; D unclear. This CDR3 comprises 11 residues. Trimming pared 7 bases from V and 9 bases from J, leaving 13 bases between. Looked up from germline, CDR1 is SQVTM and CDR2 is ANQGSEA. The CDR3 loop reads CSAAPASEQFF. In DNA, the CDR3 is TGCAGCGCCGCACCAGCAAGTGAGCAGTTCTTC.

This clone was seen a handful of times. The chain combines TRBV15 with TRBJ1-4; 11 bases map to TRBD1. The CDR3 extends over 16 amino acids. Unmatched junction bases numbered 11, after V lost 6 bases and J lost 8 bases. CDR1 and CDR2 (germline): LNHNV, YYDKDF (reference sequence). In nucleotides, the CDR3 is TGTGCCACCAGGTCCGACCGGGACAGGGGGGCCGAAAAACTGTTTTTT. This translates into CATRSDRDRGAEKLFF.

This clone was detected only a few times. This chain connects TRBV5-6 to TRBJ1-1; D unclear. This CDR3 spans 12 amino acids. Trimming removed 8 bases from V and 7 bases from J, with 15 bases in between. In germline, CDR1 is SGHDT, CDR2 YYEEEE. CDR3: CASNLYANEAFF. The CDR3 nucleotides read TGTGCCAGTAATCTATACGCGAATGAAGCTTTCTTT.

The chain carries TRBV5-5 and TRBJ1-2, with D tentatively TRBD1 (5 bases). The V gene lost 4 bases and the J gene lost 4 bases, with 20 bases spanning the gap. The germline gives CDR1 SGHKS, CDR2 YYEKEE (reference sequence). This CDR3 has 16 residues. CDR3 residues: CASSNPGTEVGYGYTF. The CDR3 DNA is TGTGCCAGCAGCAACCCCGGGACGGAGGTCGGCTATGGCTACACCTTC.

This clone turned up a few times. The V call is TRBV4-1, the J call TRBJ2-7; D possibly corresponds to TRBD1 (6 bases). CDR1 is MGHRA, CDR2 YSYEKL, per germline. The CDR3 has 15 residues. Between the trimmed V and J ends, which lost 4 bases and 3 bases, there was a span of 16 bases. CDR3 coding DNA: TGCGCCAGCAGCCCCTTGCCCCAGGGGATCTACGAGCAGTACTTC. It codes for CASSPLPQGIYEQYF.

This clone has a handful of counts. This chain joins TRBV5-4 and TRBJ2-3; D possibly corresponds to TRBD2 (5 bases). CDR1 is SGHNT, CDR2 YYREEE, per germline (reference sequence). This CDR3 spans 14 amino acids. Trimming shortened V by 2 bases and J by 2 bases, and 9 bases separated the two germline ends. The DNA for the CDR3 is TGTGCCAGCAGCTTCACGGGATCCACAGATACGCAGTATTTT. It is translated as CASSFTGSTDTQYF.

The chain has TRBV2 and TRBJ2-1; tentatively, D is TRBD1 or TRBD2 (7 bases each). Germline CDR1 reads SNHLY; CDR2 reads FYNNEI. The CDR3 sequence is 14 residues long. Trimming shortened V by 8 bases and J by 6 bases, and 17 bases separated the two germline ends. As DNA, the CDR3 is TGTGCCAGCCCTGACCCAGGGGGGGCCAATGAGCAGTTCTTC. Protein sequence: CASPDPGGANEQFF.

The rearrangement joins TRBV7-9 to TRBJ1-2; D is uncertain. From germline, CDR1 is SEHNR and CDR2 FQNEAQ (reference sequence). This CDR3 spans 12 amino acids. V lost 0 bases and J 1 base, leaving 0 bases between the germline ends. CDR3 loop: CASSLANYGYTF. DNA of the CDR3: TGTGCCAGCAGCTTAGCTAACTATGGCTACACCTTC.

The rearrangement links TRBV9 to TRBJ1-2, with D possibly being TRBD1 (5 bases). CDR1 is SGDLS, CDR2 YYNGEE, per germline. Trimming removed 3 bases at V and 4 bases at J, with 13 bases between. This CDR3 region has 14 residues. The CDR3 coding sequence is TGTGCCAGCAGCGGAACAGGCGGACTCTATGGCTACACCTTC. It specifies CASSGTGGLYGYTF.

The chain links TRBV4-1 to TRBJ2-5, with TRBD2 as a possible D gene (5 bases). Trimming pared 0 bases from V and 4 bases from J, leaving 9 bases between. The CDR3 is 14 residues long. Looked up from germline, CDR1 is MGHRA and CDR2 is YSYEKL. CDR3 bases: TGCGCCAGCAGCCAAGAGGGTGAGGGAGAGACCCAGTACTTC. Protein: CASSQEGEGETQYF.

V is TRBV6-5 and J is TRBJ1-2; no definite D call. From germline, CDR1 is MNHEY and CDR2 SVGAGI. The CDR3 contains 12 residues. The V and J ends lost 6 bases and 8 bases respectively, with 13 bases between them. The chain's CDR3 is CASSNSDRGYTF. The CDR3 DNA is TGTGCCAGCAGCAACTCTGACCGGGGCTACACCTTC.

The gene calls are TRBV6-4 and TRBJ2-3; 10 nucleotides match TRBD2. This CDR3 region has 15 residues. Germline CDR1 MRHNA, CDR2 SNTAGT. V shed 2 bases, J shed 2 bases, and the junction held 1 base outside the gene matches. This chain's CDR3 is CASSDSGGATDTQYF. CDR3 coding DNA: TGTGCCAGCAGTGACAGCGGGGGGGCCACAGATACGCAGTATTTT.

J is TRBJ1-5 and V is TRBV6-1; 7 positions agree with TRBD1. Germline loops: CDR1 MNHNS, CDR2 SASEGT. There are 15 residues in the CDR3. Trimming cost V 10 bases and J 2 bases; bases outside gene matches: 11. The CDR3 DNA is TGTGCCACCAGGGGGAGGGTCAGTGGCAATCAGCCCCAGCATTTT. Translating it yields CATRGRVSGNQPQHF.